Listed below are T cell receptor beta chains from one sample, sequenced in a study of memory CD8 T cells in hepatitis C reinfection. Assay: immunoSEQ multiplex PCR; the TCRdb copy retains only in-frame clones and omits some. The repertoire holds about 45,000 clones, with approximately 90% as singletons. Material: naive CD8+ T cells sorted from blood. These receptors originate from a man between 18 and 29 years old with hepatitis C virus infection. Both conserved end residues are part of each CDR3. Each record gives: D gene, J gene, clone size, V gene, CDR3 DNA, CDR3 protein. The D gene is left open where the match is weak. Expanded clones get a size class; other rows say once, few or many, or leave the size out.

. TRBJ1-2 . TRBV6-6 TGTGCCAGCAGTATCTATCCAGGCGCTTCCTATGGCTACACCTTC CASSIYPGASYGYTF
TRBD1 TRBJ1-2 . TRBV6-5 TGTGCCAGGCCCGGGACAGGCAACTATGGCTACACCTTC CARPGTGNYGYTF
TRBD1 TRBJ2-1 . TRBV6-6 TGTGCCAGCAGTTTGGGACAGGGAGAGTTCTTC CASSLGQGEFF
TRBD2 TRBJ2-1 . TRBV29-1 TGCAGCGTTGAGGTAGAGGGGTCTAGCGGGGACTACAATGAGCAGTTCTTC CSVEVEGSSGDYNEQFF
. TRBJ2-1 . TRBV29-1 TGCAGCGTTGATCGGTCTTACAATGAGCAGTTCTTC CSVDRSYNEQFF
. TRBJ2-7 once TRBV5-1 TGCGCCAGCAGCCCCGGACAGTTGGACTACGAGCAGTACTTC CASSPGQLDYEQYF
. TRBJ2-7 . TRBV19 TGTGCCAGTAGTATCACAGGGTCAACCTACGAGCAGTACTTC CASSITGSTYEQYF
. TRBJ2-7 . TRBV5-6 TGTGCCAGCAGCCTTGGGGAGTACGAGCAGTACTTC CASSLGEYEQYF
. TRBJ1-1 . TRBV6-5 TGTGCCAGCAGTTCGACGCAGGGTACTGAAGCTTTCTTT CASSSTQGTEAFF
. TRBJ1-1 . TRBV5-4 TGTGCCAGCAGCTTGGGCGGGCTTCACCCCTCCTTCGTACCTTTCTTT CASSLGGLHPSFVPFF
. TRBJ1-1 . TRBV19 TGTGCCAGTAGTATCGACGGGGCTGAAGCTTTCTTT CASSIDGAEAFF
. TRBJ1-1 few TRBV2 TGTGCCAGCAGTGATATGGACAGTGAAGCTTTCTTT CASSDMDSEAFF
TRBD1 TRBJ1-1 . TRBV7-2 TGTGCCAGCAGCTACAGGGGAATGAACACTGAAGCTTTCTTT CASSYRGMNTEAFF
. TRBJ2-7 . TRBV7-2 TGTGCCAGCAGCTTAGCGCTGGGGTTTCTCGGGAGTTCCGAGCAGTACTTC CASSLALGFLGSSEQYF
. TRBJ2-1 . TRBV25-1 TGTGCCAGCCAAGAGGAGGGACCTCGGCAGTTCTTC CASQEEGPRQFF
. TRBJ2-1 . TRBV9 TGTGCCAGCAGCGTCGACCACACCGGGTCCTACAATGAGCAGTTCTTC CASSVDHTGSYNEQFF
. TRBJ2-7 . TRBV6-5 TGTGCCAGCAGTTATATCGACAAGGACACCTACGAGCAGTACTTC CASSYIDKDTYEQYF
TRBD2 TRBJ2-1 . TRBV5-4 TGTGCCAGCAGCACCCTTCTTCTAGCGGGTAAAAGGAATGAGCAGTTCTTC CASSTLLLAGKRNEQFF
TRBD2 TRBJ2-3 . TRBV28 TGTGCCAGCAGCATAGCGGGAGGGTCAGATACGCAGTATTTT CASSIAGGSDTQYF
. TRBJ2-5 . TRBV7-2 TGTGCCAGCAGCTTCACAGGAGATCAAGAGACCCAGTACTTC CASSFTGDQETQYF
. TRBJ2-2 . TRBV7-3 TGTGCCAGCGGCTCGCAAGTCAGGATGGGAGGAGGCACTGGGGAGCTGTTTTTT CASGSQVRMGGGTGELFF
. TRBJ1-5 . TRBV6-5 TGTGCCAGCAGTTACGCACAGTATAGCAATCAGCCCCAGCATTTT CASSYAQYSNQPQHF
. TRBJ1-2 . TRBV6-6 TGTGCCAGCAGTTACTCCCCTTATTCTAACTATGGCTACACCTTC CASSYSPYSNYGYTF
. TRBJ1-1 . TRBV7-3 TGTGCCAGCAGCCGGGCGGGACTGGGGGAAGCTTTCTTT CASSRAGLGEAFF
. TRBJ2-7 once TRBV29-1 TGCAGCGTTCCCGCAGAGGGAGCAGGCTCCTACGAGCAGTACTTC CSVPAEGAGSYEQYF
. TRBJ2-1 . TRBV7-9 TGTGCCAGCAGCTTCAGGGACAATGAGCAGTTCTTC CASSFRDNEQFF
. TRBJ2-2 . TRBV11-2 TGTGCCAGCAGCTTCTCAAGCCTGTCGACCGGGGAGCTGTTTTTT CASSFSSLSTGELFF
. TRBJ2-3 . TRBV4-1 TGCGCCAGCAGGGGAGCAGATACGCAGTATTTT CASRGADTQYF
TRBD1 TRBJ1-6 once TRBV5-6 TGTGCCAGCAGCTTGGGGGACAGCGCTTCACCCCTCCACTTT CASSLGDSASPLHF
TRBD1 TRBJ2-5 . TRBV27 TGTGCCAGCAGTTCCGGGACAGGGGGCTCAGAGACCCAGTACTTC CASSSGTGGSETQYF
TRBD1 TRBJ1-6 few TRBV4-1 TGCGCCAGCAGCAGCAGGGGGTACAATAATTCACCCCTCCACTTT CASSSRGYNNSPLHF
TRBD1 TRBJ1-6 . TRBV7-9 TGTGCCAGCAGCGCCCGGGACAGGGTTGATTCACCCCTCCACTTT CASSARDRVDSPLHF
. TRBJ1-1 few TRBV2 TGTGCCAGCAGTGAACCGGGAAACACTGAAGCTTTCTTT CASSEPGNTEAFF
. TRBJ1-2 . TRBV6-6 TGTGCCGGCAGACCCGAAAGCAACTATGGCTACACCTTC CAGRPESNYGYTF
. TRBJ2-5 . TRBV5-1 TGCGCCAGCAGCCTCCGGACATCACTGGGGGAGACCCAGTACTTC CASSLRTSLGETQYF
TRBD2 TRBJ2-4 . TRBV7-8 TGTGCCAGCAGCCCCTCTTGGCGGGAGGGGAGCATTCAGTACTTC CASSPSWREGSIQYF
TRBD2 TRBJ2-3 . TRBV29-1 TGCAGCGTTGACGGAACCTTGAGTAGCGGGAGTGCAGATACGCAGTATTTT CSVDGTLSSGSADTQYF
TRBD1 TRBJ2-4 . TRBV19 TGTGCCAGTAGTCTCCCCGGGACAGGGCGGAACATTCAGTACTTC CASSLPGTGRNIQYF
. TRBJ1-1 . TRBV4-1 TGCGCCAGCAGCCCTGGACAAAAGACTGAAGCTTTCTTT CASSPGQKTEAFF
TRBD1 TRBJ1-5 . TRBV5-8 TGTGCCAGCAGTGGGGACAGGGAACGGAGCTTGGTCAATCAGCCCCAGCATTTT CASSGDRERSLVNQPQHF
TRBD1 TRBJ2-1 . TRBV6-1 TGTGCCAGCAGCGGACAGGGTGATTCCTACAATGAGCAGTTCTTC CASSGQGDSYNEQFF
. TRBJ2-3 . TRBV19 TGTGCCAGTAGTATCGACGACAGGACCACAGATACGCAGTATTTT CASSIDDRTTDTQYF
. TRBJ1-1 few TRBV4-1 TGCGCCAGCAGCCAAGAGGGGGCTAAGTATGAAGCTTTCTTT CASSQEGAKYEAFF
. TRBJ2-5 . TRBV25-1 TGTGCCAGCTACAGGGACGGGACCCAGTACTTC CASYRDGTQYF
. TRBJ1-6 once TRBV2 TGTGCCAGCGTCCCGGGACATATAAATAATTCACCCCTCCACTTT CASVPGHINNSPLHF
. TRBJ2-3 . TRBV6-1 TGTGCCAGCAGTGATCAGGGTAGGGTCACAGATACGCAGTATTTT CASSDQGRVTDTQYF
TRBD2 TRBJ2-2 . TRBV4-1 TGCGCCAGCAGCCCTATTGCGGGAGGGGCGGCCGGGGAGCTGTTTTTT CASSPIAGGAAGELFF
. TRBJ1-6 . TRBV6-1 TGTGCCAGCAGCGTTTCAGGGTATGGGAATTCACCCCTCCACTTT CASSVSGYGNSPLHF
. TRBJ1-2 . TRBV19 TGTGCCAGTAGTATCCTGGAACAGGTGGATGGCTACACCTTC CASSILEQVDGYTF
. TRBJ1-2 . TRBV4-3 TGCGCCAGCAGCCAAGATGGAACAGGGAACTATGGCTACACCTTC CASSQDGTGNYGYTF
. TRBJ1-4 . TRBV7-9 TGTGCCAGCAGCTTAGAGCAGGGTAATGAAAAACTGTTTTTT CASSLEQGNEKLFF
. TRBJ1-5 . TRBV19 TGTGCCAGTAGTACCCCAGGGACCAGGGGTCAGCCCCAGCATTTT CASSTPGTRGQPQHF